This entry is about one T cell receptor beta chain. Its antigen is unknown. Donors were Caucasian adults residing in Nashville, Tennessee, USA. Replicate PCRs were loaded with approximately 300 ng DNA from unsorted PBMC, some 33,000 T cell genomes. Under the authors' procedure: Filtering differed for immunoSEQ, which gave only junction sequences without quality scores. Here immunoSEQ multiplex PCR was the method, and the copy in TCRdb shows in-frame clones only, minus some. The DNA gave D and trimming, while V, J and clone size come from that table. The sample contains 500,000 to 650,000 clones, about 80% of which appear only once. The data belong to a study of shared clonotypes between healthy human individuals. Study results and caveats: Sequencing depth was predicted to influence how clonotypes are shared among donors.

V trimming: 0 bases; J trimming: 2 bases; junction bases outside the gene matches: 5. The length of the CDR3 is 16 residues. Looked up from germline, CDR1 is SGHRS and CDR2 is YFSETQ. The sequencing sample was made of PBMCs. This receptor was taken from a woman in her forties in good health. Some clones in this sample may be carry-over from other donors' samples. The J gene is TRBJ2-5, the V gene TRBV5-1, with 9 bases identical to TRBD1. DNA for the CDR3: TGCGCCAGCAGCTTGGGACAGGGGGGCCTGCAAGAGACCCAGTACTTC. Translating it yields CASSLGQGGLQETQYF.